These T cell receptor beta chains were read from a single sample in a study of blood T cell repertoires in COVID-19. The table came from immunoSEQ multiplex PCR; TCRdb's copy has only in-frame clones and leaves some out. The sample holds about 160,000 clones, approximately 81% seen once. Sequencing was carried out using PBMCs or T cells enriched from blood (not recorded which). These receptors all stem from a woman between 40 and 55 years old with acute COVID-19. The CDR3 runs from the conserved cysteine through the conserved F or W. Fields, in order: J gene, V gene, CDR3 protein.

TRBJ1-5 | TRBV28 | CASSWSTGMNQPQHF
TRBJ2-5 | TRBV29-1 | CSVEEKAGGPETQYF
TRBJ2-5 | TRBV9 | CASSVPYQETQYF
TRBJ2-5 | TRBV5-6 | CASSLPGTSTETQYF
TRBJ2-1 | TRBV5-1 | CASSWTSGRAYNEQFF
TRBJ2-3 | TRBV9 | CASSVGVGLTDTQYF
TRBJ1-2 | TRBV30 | CAWIPGQGSYGYTF
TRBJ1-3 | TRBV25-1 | CASSLGGTGNTIYF
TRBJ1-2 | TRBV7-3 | CASSLSPGQGYTF
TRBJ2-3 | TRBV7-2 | CASSWGGSGSTDTQYF
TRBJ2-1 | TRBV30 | CAWSDPGGGDEQFF
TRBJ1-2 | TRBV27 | CASSSTGLYGYTF
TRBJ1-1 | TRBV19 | CASSIWGPRGTEAFF
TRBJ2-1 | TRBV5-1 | CASSVGAYNEQFF
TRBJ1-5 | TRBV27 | CASSFTGLGNQPQHF